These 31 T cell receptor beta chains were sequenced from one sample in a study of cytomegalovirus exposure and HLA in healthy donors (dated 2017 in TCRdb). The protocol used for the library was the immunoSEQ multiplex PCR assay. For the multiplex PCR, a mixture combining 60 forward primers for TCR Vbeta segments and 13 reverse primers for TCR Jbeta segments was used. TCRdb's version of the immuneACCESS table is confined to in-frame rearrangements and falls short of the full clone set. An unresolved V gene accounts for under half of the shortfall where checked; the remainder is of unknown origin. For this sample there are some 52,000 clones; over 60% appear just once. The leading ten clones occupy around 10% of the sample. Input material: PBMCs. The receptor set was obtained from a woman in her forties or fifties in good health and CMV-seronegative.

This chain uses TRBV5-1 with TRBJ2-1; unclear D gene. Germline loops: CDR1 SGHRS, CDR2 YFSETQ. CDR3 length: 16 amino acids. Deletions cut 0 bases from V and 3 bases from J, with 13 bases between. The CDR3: CASSLDGTSGYNEQFF. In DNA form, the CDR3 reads TGCGCCAGCAGCTTGGATGGCACGTCGGGCTACAATGAGCAGTTCTTC. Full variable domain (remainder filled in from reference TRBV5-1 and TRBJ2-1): KAGVTQTPRYLIKTRGQQVTLSCSPISGHRSVSWYQQTPGQGLQFLFEYFSETQRNKGNFPGRFSGRQFSNSRSEMNVSTLELGDSALYLCASSLDGTSGYNEQFFGPGTRLTVL.

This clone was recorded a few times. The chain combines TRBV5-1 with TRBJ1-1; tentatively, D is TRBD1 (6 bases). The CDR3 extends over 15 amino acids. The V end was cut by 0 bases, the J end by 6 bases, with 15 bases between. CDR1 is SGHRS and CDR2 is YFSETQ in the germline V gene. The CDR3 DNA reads TGCGCCAGCAGCTTGGGGGGAGGGGGGGAGGCTGAAGCTTTCTTT. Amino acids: CASSLGGGGEAEAFF. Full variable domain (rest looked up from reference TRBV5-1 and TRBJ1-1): KAGVTQTPRYLIKTRGQQVTLSCSPISGHRSVSWYQQTPGQGLQFLFEYFSETQRNKGNFPGRFSGRQFSNSRSEMNVSTLELGDSALYLCASSLGGGGEAEAFFGQGTRLTVV.

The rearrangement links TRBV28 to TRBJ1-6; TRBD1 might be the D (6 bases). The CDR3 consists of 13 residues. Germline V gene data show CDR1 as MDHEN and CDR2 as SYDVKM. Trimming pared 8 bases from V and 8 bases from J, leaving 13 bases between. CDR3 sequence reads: CASGRGADSPLHF. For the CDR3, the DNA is TGTGCCAGCGGTCGGGGGGCTGATTCACCCCTCCACTTT. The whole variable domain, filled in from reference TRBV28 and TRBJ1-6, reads DVKVTQSSRYLVKRTGEKVFLECVQDMDHENMFWYRQDPGLGLRLIYFSYDVKMKEKGDIPEGYSVSREKKERFSLILESASTNQTSMYLCASGRGADSPLHFGNGTRLTVT.

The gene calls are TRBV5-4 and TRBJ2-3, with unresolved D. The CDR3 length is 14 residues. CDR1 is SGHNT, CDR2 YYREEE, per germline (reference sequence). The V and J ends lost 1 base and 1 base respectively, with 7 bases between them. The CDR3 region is CASSLISGTDTQYF. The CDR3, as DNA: TGTGCCAGCAGCTTGATAAGCGGCACAGATACGCAGTATTTT.

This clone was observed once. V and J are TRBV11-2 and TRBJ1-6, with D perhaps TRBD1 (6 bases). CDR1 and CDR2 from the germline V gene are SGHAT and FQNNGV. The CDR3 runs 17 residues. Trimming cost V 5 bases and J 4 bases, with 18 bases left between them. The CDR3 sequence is CASSPRVGGAYNSPLHF. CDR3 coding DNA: TGTGCCAGCAGCCCCCGTGTAGGGGGAGCTTATAATTCACCCCTCCACTTT.

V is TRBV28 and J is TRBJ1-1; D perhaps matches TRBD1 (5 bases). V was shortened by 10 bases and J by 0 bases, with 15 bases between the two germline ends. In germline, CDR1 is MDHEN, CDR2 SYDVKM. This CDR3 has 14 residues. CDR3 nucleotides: TGTGCCACCCAACCAGGGCAACTGAACACTGAAGCTTTCTTT. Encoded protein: CATQPGQLNTEAFF.

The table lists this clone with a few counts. The CDR3 DNA reads TGTGCCAGCAGCTCGAGGGGGACAGCCTACAATGAGCAGTTCTTC. It encodes CASSSRGTAYNEQFF. This chain connects TRBV7-9 to TRBJ2-1, with 7 bases lining up with TRBD1. Trimming took 4 bases from V and 2 from J; bases not matched to a gene: 5. The germline V gene encodes CDR1 SEHNR and CDR2 FQNEAQ (reference sequence). CDR3 length: 15 amino acids.

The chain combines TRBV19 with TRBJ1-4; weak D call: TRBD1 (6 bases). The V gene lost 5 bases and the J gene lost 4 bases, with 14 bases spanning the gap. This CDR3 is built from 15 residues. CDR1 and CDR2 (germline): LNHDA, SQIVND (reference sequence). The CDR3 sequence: CASSSRQAYNEKLFF. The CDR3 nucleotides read TGTGCCAGTAGTTCGCGACAGGCTTATAATGAAAAACTGTTTTTT. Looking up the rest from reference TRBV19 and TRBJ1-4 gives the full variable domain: DGGITQSPKYLFRKEGQNVTLSCEQNLNHDAMYWYRQDPGQGLRLIYYSQIVNDFQKGDIAEGYSVSREKKESFPLTVTSAQKNPTAFYLCASSSRQAYNEKLFFGSGTQLSVL.

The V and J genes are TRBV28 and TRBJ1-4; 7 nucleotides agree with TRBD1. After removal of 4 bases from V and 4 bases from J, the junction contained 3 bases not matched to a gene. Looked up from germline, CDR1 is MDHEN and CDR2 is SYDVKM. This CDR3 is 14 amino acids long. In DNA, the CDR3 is TGTGCCAGCAGTTGGGACAGTTTTAATGAAAAACTGTTTTTT. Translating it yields CASSWDSFNEKLFF.

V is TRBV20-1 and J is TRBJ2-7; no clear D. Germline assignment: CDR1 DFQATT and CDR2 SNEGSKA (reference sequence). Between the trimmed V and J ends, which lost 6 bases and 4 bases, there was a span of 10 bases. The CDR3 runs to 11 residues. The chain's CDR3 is CSASAEYEQYF. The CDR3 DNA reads TGCAGTGCCTCCGCTGAGTACGAGCAGTACTTC.

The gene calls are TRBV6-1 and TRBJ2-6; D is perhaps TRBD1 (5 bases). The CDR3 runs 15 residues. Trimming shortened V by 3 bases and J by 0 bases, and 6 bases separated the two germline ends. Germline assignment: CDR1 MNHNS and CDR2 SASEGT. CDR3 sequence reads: CASSEDISGANVLTF. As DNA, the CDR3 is TGTGCCAGCAGTGAGGACATCTCTGGGGCCAACGTCCTGACTTTC.

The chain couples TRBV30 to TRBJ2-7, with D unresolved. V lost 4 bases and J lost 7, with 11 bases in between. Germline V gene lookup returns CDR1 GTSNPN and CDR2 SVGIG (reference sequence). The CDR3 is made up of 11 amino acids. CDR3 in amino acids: CAWTDSWEQYF. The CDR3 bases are TGTGCCTGGACCGACTCTTGGGAGCAGTACTTC.

CDR3 protein: CASSRLGTSGGETQYF. CDR3 nucleotides: TGCGCCAGCAGCCGGCTGGGGACTTCGGGAGGGGAGACCCAGTACTTC. This rearrangement joins TRBV5-1 to TRBJ2-5; 8 bases map to TRBD2. Germline assignment: CDR1 SGHRS and CDR2 YFSETQ. V gave up 4 bases and J gave up 5 bases; unmatched junction bases: 13. CDR3 length: 16 amino acids.

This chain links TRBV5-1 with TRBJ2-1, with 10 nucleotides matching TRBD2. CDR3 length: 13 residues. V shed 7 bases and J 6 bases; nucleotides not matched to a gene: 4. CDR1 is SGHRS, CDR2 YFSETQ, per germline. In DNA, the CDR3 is TGCGCCAGCCGGACTAGCGGCCTCAATGAGCAGTTCTTC. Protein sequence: CASRTSGLNEQFF.

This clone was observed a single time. In nucleotides, the CDR3 is TGCAGCGCTGCGCCGGGAACCAGTACAGATACGCAGTATTTT. Its protein is CSAAPGTSTDTQYF. The rearrangement links TRBV29-1 to TRBJ2-3, with D possibly TRBD2 on 5 matching bases. CDR3 size: 14 residues. V was clipped by 7 bases and J by 3 bases, with 17 bases between them. Germline V gene sequence: CDR1 SQVTM, CDR2 ANQGSEA.

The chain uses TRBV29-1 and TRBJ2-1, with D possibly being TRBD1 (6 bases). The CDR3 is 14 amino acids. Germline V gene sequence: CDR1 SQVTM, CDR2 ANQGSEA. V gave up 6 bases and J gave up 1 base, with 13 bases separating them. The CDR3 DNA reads TGCAGCGTAGCAGGGGATAGTTCCTACAATGAGCAGTTCTTC. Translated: CSVAGDSSYNEQFF.

DNA of the CDR3: TGTGCCAGCAGCCATTATAATTCACCCCTCCACTTT. Its protein is CASSHYNSPLHF. The chain recombines TRBV7-2 with TRBJ1-6; no reliable D call. The germline CDR1 and CDR2 sequences are SGHTA and FQGNSA. V was clipped by 5 bases and J by 4 bases, with 3 bases between them. The CDR3 spans 12 residues.

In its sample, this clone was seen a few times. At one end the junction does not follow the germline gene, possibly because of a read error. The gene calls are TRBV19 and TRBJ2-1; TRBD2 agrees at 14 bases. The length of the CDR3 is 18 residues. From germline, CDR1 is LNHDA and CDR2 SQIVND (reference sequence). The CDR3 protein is CASSITGTSGGPYNEQFF. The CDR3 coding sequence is TGTGCCAGTAGTATTACCGGGACTAGCGGGGGACCCTATAATGAGCAGTTCTTC.

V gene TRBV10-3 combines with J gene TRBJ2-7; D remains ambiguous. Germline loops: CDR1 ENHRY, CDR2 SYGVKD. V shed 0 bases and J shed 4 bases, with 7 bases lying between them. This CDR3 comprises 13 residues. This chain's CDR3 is CAISESNRYEQYF. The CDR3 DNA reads TGTGCCATCAGTGAGTCAAACCGGTACGAGCAGTACTTC.

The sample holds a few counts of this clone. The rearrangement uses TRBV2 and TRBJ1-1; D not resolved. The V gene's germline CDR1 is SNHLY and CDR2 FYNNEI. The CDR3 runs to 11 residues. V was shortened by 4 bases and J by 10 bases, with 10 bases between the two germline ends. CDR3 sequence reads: CASSGDTRAFF. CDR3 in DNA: TGTGCCAGCAGTGGCGACACGAGAGCTTTCTTT.

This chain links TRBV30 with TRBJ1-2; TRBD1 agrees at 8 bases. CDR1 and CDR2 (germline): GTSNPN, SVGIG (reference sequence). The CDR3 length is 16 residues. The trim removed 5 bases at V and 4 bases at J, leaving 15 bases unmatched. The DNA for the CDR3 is TGTGCCTGGGCCGGGACAGGCGGCCTGGTTGGCTATGGCTACACCTTC. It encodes CAWAGTGGLVGYGYTF.

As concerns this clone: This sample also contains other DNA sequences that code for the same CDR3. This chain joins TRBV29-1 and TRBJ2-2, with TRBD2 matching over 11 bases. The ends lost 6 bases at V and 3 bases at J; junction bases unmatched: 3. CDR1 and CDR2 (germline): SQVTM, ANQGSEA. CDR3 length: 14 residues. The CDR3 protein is CSVSLAGDTGELFF. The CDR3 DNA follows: TGCAGCGTCTCACTAGCGGGAGACACCGGGGAGCTGTTTTTT.

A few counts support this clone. The CDR3, as DNA: TGTGCCAGCAATAGGGGTGGGGCTATCCTCACCGGGGAGCTGTTTTTT. As protein: CASNRGGAILTGELFF. The chain uses TRBV7-9 and TRBJ2-2; weak D call: TRBD1 (5 bases). Germline V gives CDR1 SEHNR, CDR2 FQNEAQ (reference sequence). Trimming cost V 7 bases and J 4 bases, with 19 bases left between them. The CDR3 consists of 16 residues.

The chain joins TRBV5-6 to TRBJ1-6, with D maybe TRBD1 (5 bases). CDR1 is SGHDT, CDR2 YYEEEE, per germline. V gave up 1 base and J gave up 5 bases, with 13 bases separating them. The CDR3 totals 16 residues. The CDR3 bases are TGTGCCAGCAGCTTGAGTGGGGGGGTGAATAATTCACCCCTCCACTTT. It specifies CASSLSGGVNNSPLHF.

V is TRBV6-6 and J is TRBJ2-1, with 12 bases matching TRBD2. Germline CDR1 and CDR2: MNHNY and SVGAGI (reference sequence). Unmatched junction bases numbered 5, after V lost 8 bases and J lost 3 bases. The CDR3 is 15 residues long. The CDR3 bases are TGTGCCAGCGCTCCGGGACTAGCGGGCTACAATGAGCAGTTCTTC. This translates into CASAPGLAGYNEQFF.

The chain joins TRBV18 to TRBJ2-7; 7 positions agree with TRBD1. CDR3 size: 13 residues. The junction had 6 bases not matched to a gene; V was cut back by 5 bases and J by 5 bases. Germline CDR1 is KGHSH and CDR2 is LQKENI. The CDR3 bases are TGTGCCAGCTCAGCCGGACAGGATAACGAGCAGTACTTC. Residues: CASSAGQDNEQYF.

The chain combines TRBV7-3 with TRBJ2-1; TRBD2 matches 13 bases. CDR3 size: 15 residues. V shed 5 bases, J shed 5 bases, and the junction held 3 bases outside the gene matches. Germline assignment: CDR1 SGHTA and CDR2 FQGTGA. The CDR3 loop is CASSHGTSGDNEQFF. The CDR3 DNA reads TGTGCCAGCAGCCACGGGACTAGCGGGGACAATGAGCAGTTCTTC.

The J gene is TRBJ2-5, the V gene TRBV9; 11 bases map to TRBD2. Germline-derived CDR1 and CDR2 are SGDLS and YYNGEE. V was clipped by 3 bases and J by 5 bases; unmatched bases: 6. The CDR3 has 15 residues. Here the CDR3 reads CASSDGLAGGETQYF. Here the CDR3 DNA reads TGTGCCAGCAGCGACGGACTAGCGGGTGGGGAGACCCAGTACTTC.

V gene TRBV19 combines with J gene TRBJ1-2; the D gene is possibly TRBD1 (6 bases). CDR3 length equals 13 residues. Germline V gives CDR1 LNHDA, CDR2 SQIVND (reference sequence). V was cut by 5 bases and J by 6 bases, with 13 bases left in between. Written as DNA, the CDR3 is TGTGCCAGTAGTTTAGGGGGAGTCGATGGCTACACCTTC. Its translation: CASSLGGVDGYTF. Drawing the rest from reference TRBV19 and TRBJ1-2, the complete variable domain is DGGITQSPKYLFRKEGQNVTLSCEQNLNHDAMYWYRQDPGQGLRLIYYSQIVNDFQKGDIAEGYSVSREKKESFPLTVTSAQKNPTAFYLCASSLGGVDGYTFGSGTRLTVV.

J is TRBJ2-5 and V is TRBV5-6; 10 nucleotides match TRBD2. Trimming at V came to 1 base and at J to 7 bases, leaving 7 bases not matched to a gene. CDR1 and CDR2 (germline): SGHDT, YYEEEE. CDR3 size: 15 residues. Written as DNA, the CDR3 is TGTGCCAGCAGCTTGACTAGCGGGGCCGTGGGGACCCAGTACTTC. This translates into CASSLTSGAVGTQYF.

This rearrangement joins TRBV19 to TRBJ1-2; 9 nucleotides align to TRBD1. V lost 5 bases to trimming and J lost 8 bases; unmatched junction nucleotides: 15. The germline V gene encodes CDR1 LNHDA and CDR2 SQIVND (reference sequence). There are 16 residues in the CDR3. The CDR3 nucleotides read TGTGCCAGTAGTTCGAACCTACAGGGGGCACGTCGGGGCTACACCTTC. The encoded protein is CASSSNLQGARRGYTF.